A selection of T cell receptor beta chains follows, all from one sample in a study of T cell responses to AZD1222 COVID-19 vaccine. Repertoires were generated with immunoSEQ multiplex PCR, while TCRdb's copy carries only in-frame clones and drops some. The sample shows 150,000 to 200,000 clones, just over 90% of them seen only once. The specimen comprised peripheral blood, sampled on day 0 of AZD1222 vaccination. These receptor sequences come from an adult in good health. Each CDR3 is given with its conserved first and last residue. The D gene is left open where the match is weak. Clone size is stated in some rows and not others, as once, few, many or a class when expanded.

TRBV10-3,.,.,TRBJ1-3,TGTGCCATCAGTGATAAAAGGGTTGGGGGAAACACCATATATTTT,CAISDKRVGGNTIYF
TRBV19,TRBD1,.,TRBJ1-1,TGTGCCAGTACCGCATTAGGGACAGGCGAGAACACTGAAGCTTTCTTT,CASTALGTGENTEAFF
TRBV6-5,.,.,TRBJ1-2,TGTGCCAGCAGTTACAGAGGACAGTTTGACTACACCTTC,CASSYRGQFDYTF
TRBV7-2,TRBD2,.,TRBJ2-2,TGTGCCAGCAGACTGACTAGCGGGGCGAACACCGGGGAGCTGTTTTTT,CASRLTSGANTGELFF
TRBV10-2,.,.,TRBJ1-5,TGCGCCAGCCGTGATCGGGGTCCAAGGGATCAGCCCCAGCATTTT,CASRDRGPRDQPQHF
TRBV7-9,TRBD1,.,TRBJ1-1,TGTGCCAGCAGCCATAGGAGGGGGCGAGAGAACACTGAAGCTTTCTTT,CASSHRRGRENTEAFF
TRBV6-5,.,.,TRBJ2-1,TGTGCCAGCAGTTACGCCGGACGGAGAAATGAGCAGTTCTTC,CASSYAGRRNEQFF
TRBV28,TRBD1,.,TRBJ2-7,TGTGCCAGTGCCGGGACAGGGCCCTACCTACCCTACGAGCAGTACTTC,CASAGTGPYLPYEQYF
TRBV18,.,.,TRBJ1-1,TGTGCCAGCTCATCTAATTCCGGACAGACTGAAGCTTTCTTT,CASSSNSGQTEAFF
TRBV19,TRBD1,.,TRBJ1-2,TGTGCCAGTAGCTCCCAGACAGGGGCTAACTATGGCTACACCTTC,CASSSQTGANYGYTF
TRBV5-1,TRBD1,.,TRBJ2-5,TGCGCCAGCAGCTCTGGACAGGGGCGAGAGACCCAGTACTTC,CASSSGQGRETQYF
TRBV11-2,.,.,TRBJ1-5,TGTGCCAGCAGCCTTCGAGGAAGCAATCAGCCCCAGCATTTT,CASSLRGSNQPQHF
TRBV28,.,once,TRBJ2-7,TGTGCCAGCAGTTTTAGGGACGCCCGGATTGGGCAGTACTTC,CASSFRDARIGQYF
TRBV18,.,.,TRBJ1-2,TGTGCCAGCTCACCACCGCAGATTGCCTATGGCTACACCTTC,CASSPPQIAYGYTF
TRBV7-9,TRBD1,.,TRBJ2-5,TGTGCCAGCAGCTCGACAGGGCAAACCCAGTACTTC,CASSSTGQTQYF
TRBV6-5,TRBD1,few,TRBJ1-2,TGTGCCAGCAGTAACCCCGACAGGGGGGGAGGCTACACCTTC,CASSNPDRGGGYTF
TRBV28,.,once,TRBJ2-2,TGTGCCAGCAGTTTGGGACAAGGCACCGGGGAGCTGTTTTTT,CASSLGQGTGELFF
TRBV6-9,.,once,TRBJ1-5,TGTGCCAGCATAGAAGCAAAGTATCAGCCCCAGCATTTT,CASIEAKYQPQHF
TRBV3-1/TRBV3-2,.,.,TRBJ2-2,TGTGCCAGCAGCCCCAAGGGGCTTTCGGGACGGGAGCTGTTTTTT,CASSPKGLSGRELFF
TRBV9,.,.,TRBJ2-2,TGTGCCAGCAGCGTAGACGCGAGACAGATGAACACCGGGGAGCTGTTTTTT,CASSVDARQMNTGELFF
TRBV6-1,.,.,TRBJ2-2,TGTGCCAGCAGTGGGTGGGGGGATGCGAACACCGGGGAGCTGTTTTTT,CASSGWGDANTGELFF
TRBV7-8,.,.,TRBJ1-2,TGTGCCAGCAGCCTATCGCGAGACGGCTACACCTTC,CASSLSRDGYTF
TRBV11-2,.,.,TRBJ2-3,TGTGCCAGCAGCACTGGGACTTCATCAGATACGCAGTATTTT,CASSTGTSSDTQYF
TRBV9,.,.,TRBJ1-1,TGTGCCAGCAGAGCCGCGGACAGCCTGGGAAGGGAAGCTTTCTTT,CASRAADSLGREAFF
TRBV4-1,TRBD1,.,TRBJ2-7,TGCGCCAGCAGCCTTGGACAGGGGCCCTACGAGCAGTACTTC,CASSLGQGPYEQYF
TRBV4-2,TRBD1,.,TRBJ2-7,TGTGCCAGCAGCCAAGATCAGGACAGGGGTTACGAGCAGTACTTC,CASSQDQDRGYEQYF
TRBV19,.,few,TRBJ1-6,TGTGCCAGTGGACATAGCTCCTATAATTCACCCCTCCACTTT,CASGHSSYNSPLHF
TRBV2,.,once,TRBJ2-7,TGTGCCAGCAGTGAAAGACAGTGGAGTTACGAGCAGTACTTC,CASSERQWSYEQYF
TRBV4-1,.,once,TRBJ1-1,TGCGCCAGCAAACCGACAGAAAACACTGAAGCTTTCTTT,CASKPTENTEAFF